The 8 T cell receptor beta chains below come from one sample, sequenced in a study of CD8 T cells in Susac syndrome. Random hexamers were used to reverse transcribe the RNA input (about 0.45 to 1 ug). MiXCR, run by TCRdb on the immunoSEQ multiplex PCR reads, gives a single entry per CDR3 protein. The data hold hundreds of thousands of distinct CDR3 sequences, with about 82% observed a single time. What was sequenced was CD8+ T cells from PBMCs. All receptors come from a human donor with multiple sclerosis.

This rearrangement joins TRBV24-1 to TRBJ2-3; 14 nucleotides line up with TRBD2. CDR1 is KGHDR and CDR2 is SFDVKD in the germline V gene. The length of the CDR3 is 20 residues. The V segment lost 4 bases and the J segment 2 bases; nucleotides outside the gene matches: 13. The CDR3 region has the DNA TGTGCCACCAGTGACTCCACTCCGGGACTAGCGGGAGTATTCACAGATACGCAGTATTTT. It codes for CATSDSTPGLAGVFTDTQYF.

V gene TRBV28 combines with J gene TRBJ1-2; no definite D call. Trimming shortened V by 4 bases and J by 2 bases, and 11 bases separated the two germline ends. The germline gives CDR1 MDHEN, CDR2 SYDVKM. The CDR3 is made up of 14 amino acids. The CDR3 loop is CASSSAPENYGYTF. The CDR3 DNA reads TGTGCCAGCAGTTCGGCTCCTGAGAACTATGGCTACACCTTC.

DNA for the CDR3: TGTGCCAGCAGTCAGTACTACAGAACGCAAAATTATGGCTACACCTTC. Encoded protein: CASSQYYRTQNYGYTF. This chain joins TRBV6-6 and TRBJ1-2, with D unclear. V lost 5 bases, J lost 5 bases, and 21 bases lay in between. The CDR3 is 16 amino acids. CDR1 MNHNY and CDR2 SVGAGI come from the germline V gene (reference sequence).

The rearrangement joins TRBV5-5 to TRBJ2-1, with D possibly matching TRBD2 (6 bases). Germline V CDR1 and CDR2: SGHKS, YYEKEE (reference sequence). The CDR3 is 17 amino acids. Trimming stripped 4 bases from V and 2 bases from J, with 19 bases between. DNA of the CDR3: TGTGCCAGCAGCCCTGGGCCGGGCGGGGAAACCTACAATGAGCAGTTCTTC. Its translation: CASSPGPGGETYNEQFF.

The gene calls are TRBV27 and TRBJ1-1; D is ambiguous. From germline, CDR1 is MNHEY and CDR2 SMNVEV (reference sequence). V gave up 5 bases and J gave up 0 bases, with 10 bases separating them. The CDR3 sequence is 14 residues long. The CDR3 region is CASSPTIMNTEAFF. The DNA for the CDR3 is TGTGCCAGCAGTCCGACGATCATGAACACTGAAGCTTTCTTT.

The rearrangement uses TRBV13 and TRBJ2-2, with 14 bases fitting TRBD2. CDR3 length: 17 amino acids. Germline V gene sequence: CDR1 PRHDT, CDR2 FYEKMQ (reference sequence). V shed 6 bases and J 8 bases; nucleotides not matched to a gene: 11. The CDR3 is CASSYYGTSGSRGELFF. The DNA of the CDR3 is TGTGCCAGCAGTTATTATGGGACTAGCGGGAGTCGAGGGGAGCTGTTTTTT.

The rearrangement joins TRBV28 to TRBJ1-1, with 9 positions matching TRBD1. The CDR3 loop spans 14 amino acids. V shed 6 bases and J 5 bases; nucleotides not matched to a gene: 7. Germline V gene data show CDR1 as MDHEN and CDR2 as SYDVKM. The CDR3 protein is CASRRNRGLTEAFF. The CDR3 nucleotides are TGTGCCAGCAGACGAAACAGGGGGCTGACTGAAGCTTTCTTT.

This clonotype was observed a single time. A read error may produce the germline difference seen at one junction end. The V and J genes are TRBV11-2 and TRBJ2-7; perhaps TRBD2 as D (7 bases). Germline values: CDR1 SGHAT, CDR2 FQNNGV. The length of the CDR3 is 14 residues. CDR3 bases: TGTGCCAGCAGCCAGGGAGGGGGATACTACGGGCAGTACTTC. Translating it yields CASSQGGGYYGQYF.